Sequencing of this T cell receptor beta chain was carried out in a study of Ad26.COV2.S vaccination and SARS-CoV-2 variants. The wider study: Recipients of Ad26.COV2.S got it intramuscularly, once or twice 56 days apart. Study-wide findings and caveats: Vaccinees displayed broader spike-specific TCR repertoires than placebo recipients.

With regard to this clone: Its cognate antigen is unknown.

Some clones are missing from TCRdb's copy, which holds only in-frame ones; the method was immunoSEQ multiplex PCR. Of around 250,000 clones in the sample, 87% were seen once. The treatment is: some 20 received Ad26.COV2.S at low or high dose, single or two shots; five or six received placebo; per-sample allocation not given. Day 63 following the first vaccine or placebo injection was when the samples were taken. In Boston, an adult donor aged 18-55 years took part. Vaccine was an Ad26 vector expressing Wuhan-strain SARS-CoV-2 spike. Germline V gene data show CDR1 as LNHDA and CDR2 as SQIVND (reference sequence). J gave up 10 bases and V 7 bases, and 12 bases lay outside the gene matches. This CDR3 is 16 amino acids long.

The TCR sequence derives from a person between 18 and 60 years old who received the Ad26.COV2.S COVID-19 vaccine or a placebo. The source was peripheral blood, collected in a trial of Ad26.COV2.S vaccine versus placebo. The rearrangement joins TRBV19 to TRBJ2-1, with 14 bases lining up with TRBD2. The CDR3 nucleotides are TGTGCCAGTAAGATCTCCGGGACTAGCGGGAGAAAAGAGCAGTTCTTC. Amino acid sequence: CASKISGTSGRKEQFF.